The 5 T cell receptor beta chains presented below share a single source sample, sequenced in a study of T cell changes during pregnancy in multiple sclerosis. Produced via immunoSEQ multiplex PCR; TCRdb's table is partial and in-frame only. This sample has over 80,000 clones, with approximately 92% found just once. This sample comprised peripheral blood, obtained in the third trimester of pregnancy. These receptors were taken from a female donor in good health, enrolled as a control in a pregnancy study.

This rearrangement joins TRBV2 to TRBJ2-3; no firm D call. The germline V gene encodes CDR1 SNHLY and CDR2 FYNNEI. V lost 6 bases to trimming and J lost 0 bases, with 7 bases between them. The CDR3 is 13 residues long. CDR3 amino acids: CASSVESTDTQYF. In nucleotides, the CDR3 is TGTGCCAGCAGCGTGGAGAGCACAGATACGCAGTATTTT.

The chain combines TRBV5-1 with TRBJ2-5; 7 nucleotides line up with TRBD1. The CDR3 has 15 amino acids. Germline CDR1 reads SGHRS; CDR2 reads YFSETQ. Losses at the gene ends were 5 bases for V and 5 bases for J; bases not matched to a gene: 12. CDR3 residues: CASREQGMARETQYF. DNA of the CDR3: TGCGCCAGCAGGGAACAGGGGATGGCTCGGGAGACCCAGTACTTC. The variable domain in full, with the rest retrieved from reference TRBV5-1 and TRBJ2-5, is KAGVTQTPRYLIKTRGQQVTLSCSPISGHRSVSWYQQTPGQGLQFLFEYFSETQRNKGNFPGRFSGRQFSNSRSEMNVSTLELGDSALYLCASREQGMARETQYFGPGTRLLVL.

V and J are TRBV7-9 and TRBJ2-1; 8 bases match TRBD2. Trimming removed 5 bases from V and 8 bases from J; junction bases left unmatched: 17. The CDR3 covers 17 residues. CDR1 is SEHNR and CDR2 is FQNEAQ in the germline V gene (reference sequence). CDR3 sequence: CASSPRLLSGSGDEQFF. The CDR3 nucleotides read TGTGCCAGCAGCCCCCGGCTTTTGAGCGGGAGCGGTGATGAGCAGTTCTTC.

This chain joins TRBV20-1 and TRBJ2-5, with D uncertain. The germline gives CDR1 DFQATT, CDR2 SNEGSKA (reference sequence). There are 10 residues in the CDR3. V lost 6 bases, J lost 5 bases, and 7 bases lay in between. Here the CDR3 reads CSAIRETQYF. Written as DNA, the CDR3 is TGCAGTGCCATCAGGGAGACCCAGTACTTC.

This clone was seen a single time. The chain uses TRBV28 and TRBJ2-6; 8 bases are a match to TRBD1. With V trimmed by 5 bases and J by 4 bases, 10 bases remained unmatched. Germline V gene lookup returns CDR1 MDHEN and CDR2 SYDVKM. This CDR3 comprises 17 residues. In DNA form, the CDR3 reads TGTGCCAGCAGTACAAACAGGGGGGCTAAGGGGGCCAACGTCCTGACTTTC. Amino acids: CASSTNRGAKGANVLTF.